This TCR beta chain was obtained from a study of a mutant IDH1 vaccine in newly diagnosed glioma. Study outcomes and limitations: Pseudoprogression showed no apparent link to changes in top peripheral T cell clonotypes.

Concerning this clone itself: Its matching antigen is unknown.

Time point noted: baseline, week 1 (first vaccination visit). Described treatment: pre-vaccination baseline after standard-of-care therapy. Here immunoSEQ multiplex PCR was the method, and the copy in TCRdb shows in-frame clones only, minus some. There are some 60,000 clones in the sample; about nine tenths occur only once, and approximately 2.4% lies in the top ten. Germline V gives CDR1 MGHRA, CDR2 YSYEKL. The CDR3 is made up of 14 amino acids. V gave up 1 base and J gave up 10 bases, with 11 bases separating them. Material: PBMCs, obtained from a glioma patient treated with radiotherapy, temozolomide or both. This receptor was identified in a man in his fifties or sixties with glioma. This chain uses TRBV4-1 with TRBJ1-6; D is uncertain. CDR3 in amino acids: CASSQVKGVSPLHF. In DNA, the CDR3 is TGCGCCAGCAGCCAAGTTAAAGGCGTCTCACCCCTCCACTTT.